The 5 T cell receptor beta chains given below trace back to one sample, sequenced in a study of Ad26.COV2.S vaccination and SARS-CoV-2 variants. Sample treatment: roughly 19 received Ad26.COV2.S at low or high dose, single or two shots; several received placebo; per-sample allocation not given. The samples were gathered on day 63 after the first injection of vaccine or placebo. Sequencing used immunoSEQ multiplex PCR; TCRdb keeps in-frame clones, though not all of them. The data contain almost 400,000 clones, about nine tenths of them singletons. The source was peripheral blood, collected in a trial of Ad26.COV2.S vaccine versus placebo. These receptors came from a person between 18 and 65 years old who received the Ad26.COV2.S COVID-19 vaccine or a placebo.

The chain uses TRBV21-1 and TRBJ2-2; TRBD1 is the table's D call and was not checked against the DNA. TRBV21-1 is marked as a pseudogene. The CDR3 spans 21 residues. CDR3 bases: TGTGCCAGCAGCAAAGCGCTTAATCAGGGACAGGTTATCGCGAACACCGGGGAGCTGTTTTTT. The encoded protein is CASSKALNQGQVIANTGELFF.

Note on this clone: The DNA is left out, because the CDR3 cannot be placed on it with certainty; the CDR3 is given as TCRdb lists it. The identical CDR3 is also encoded by other nucleotide sequences in the sample. The rearrangement joins TRBV6-1 to TRBJ1-5; TRBD1, the table's D call, lacks a check against the DNA. The CDR3 is made up of 17 amino acids, end residues included. The germline V gene encodes CDR1 MNHNS and CDR2 SASEGT. This CDR3 is CASSEAFFGRVGQPQHF.

The table lists this clone with a count of one. At one boundary the junction diverges from the germline segment, which might be a read error. This chain links TRBV23-1 with TRBJ2-7, with D perhaps matching TRBD2 (7 bases). TRBV23-1 is recorded as an ORF, its role being uncertain. The CDR3 is 17 residues long. CDR3 nucleotides: TGCGCCAGCAGTCAATCCGGGGAGGGGACACGGGGCAGGCCCGTCTCCTTC. This encodes CASSQSGEGTRGRPVSF.

This clone appeared once. CDR3 sequence (DNA): TGCGCCAGCAGCCAAGATGTCAGGGCCACTGAAGCTTTCTTT. This sequence encodes CASSQDVRATEAFF. This chain connects TRBV4-3 to TRBJ1-1, with D possibly TRBD1 on 5 matching bases. In germline, CDR1 is LGHNA, CDR2 YSLEER. The ends were cut back, 0 bases at V and 4 bases at J, with 9 bases in the middle. The CDR3 covers 14 residues.

CDR3 residues: CASSMNLGDTQYF. CDR3 coding DNA: TGTGCCAGCAGTATGAACCTTGGAGATACGCAGTATTTT. V usage is TRBV3-1 (or the pseudogene TRBV3-2) and J usage is TRBJ2-3; D is unclear. The CDR3 contains 13 residues. Trimming shortened V by 6 bases and J by 5 bases, and 12 bases separated the two germline ends. CDR1 is LGHDT and CDR2 is YNNKEL in the germline V gene (reference sequence).